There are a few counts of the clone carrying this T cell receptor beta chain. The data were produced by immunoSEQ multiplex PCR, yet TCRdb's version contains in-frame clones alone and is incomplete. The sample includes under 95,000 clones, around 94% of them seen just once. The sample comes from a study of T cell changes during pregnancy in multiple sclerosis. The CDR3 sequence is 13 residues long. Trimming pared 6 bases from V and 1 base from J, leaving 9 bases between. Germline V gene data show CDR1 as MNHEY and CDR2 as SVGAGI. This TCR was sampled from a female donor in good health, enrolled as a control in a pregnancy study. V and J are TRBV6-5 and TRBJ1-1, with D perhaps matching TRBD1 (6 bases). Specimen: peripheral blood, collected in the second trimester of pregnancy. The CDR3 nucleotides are TGTGCCAGCAGACAGGGTGGGAACACTGAAGCTTTCTTT. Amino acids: CASRQGGNTEAFF.